A selection of T cell receptor beta chains follows, all from one sample in a study of blood T cell repertoires in COVID-19. Clones were read by immunoSEQ multiplex PCR, and TCRdb kept only the in-frame ones, dropping some. The sample lists about 400,000 clones; roughly 90% were seen once. Input material: PBMCs or T cells enriched from blood (not recorded which). The receptors here all came from a woman in her thirties or forties with acute COVID-19. Both conserved end residues are part of each CDR3. The order of the fields is J gene, CDR3 length, D gene, clone size, V gene, CDR3 protein, CDR3 DNA. D genes are given only for firm matches. Size is omitted from some rows. Given values are once, few, many or a class for expanded clones.

J: TRBJ2-7; length: 18; D: TRBD2; size: NA; V: TRBV19; CDR3: CASSIGLAGGRRLNEQYF; DNA: TGTGCCAGTAGTATCGGACTAGCGGGGGGGCGGAGGCTGAACGAGCAGTACTTC
J: TRBJ1-1; length: 13; D: TRBD1; size: NA; V: TRBV12-3/TRBV12-4; CDR3: CASSGQGATEAFF; DNA: TGTGCCAGCAGTGGACAGGGTGCCACTGAAGCTTTCTTT
J: TRBJ1-1; length: 13; D: NA; size: NA; V: TRBV29-1; CDR3: CSARGGGNTEAFF; DNA: TGCAGCGCGAGAGGTGGAGGAAACACTGAAGCTTTCTTT
J: TRBJ1-2; length: 14; D: NA; size: NA; V: TRBV9; CDR3: CASSVDSRAYGYTF; DNA: TGTGCCAGCAGCGTAGACAGTCGCGCATATGGCTACACCTTC
J: TRBJ1-1; length: 13; D: NA; size: NA; V: TRBV27; CDR3: CASSPPGGAEAFF; DNA: TGTGCCAGCAGTCCACCGGGGGGTGCTGAAGCTTTCTTT
J: TRBJ2-7; length: 15; D: TRBD2; size: NA; V: TRBV7-2; CDR3: CASSFNPGGPYEQYF; DNA: TGTGCCAGCAGCTTCAATCCGGGGGGGCCCTACGAGCAGTACTTC
J: TRBJ2-2; length: 16; D: NA; size: NA; V: TRBV5-4; CDR3: CASSFGVGTQTGELFF; DNA: TGTGCCAGCAGCTTTGGGGTCGGGACACAGACCGGGGAGCTGTTTTTT
J: TRBJ2-3; length: 15; D: NA; size: NA; V: TRBV30; CDR3: CAWSVQYGGGVTQYF; DNA: TGTGCCTGGAGTGTACAATATGGTGGAGGGGTAACGCAGTATTTT
J: TRBJ2-3; length: 14; D: TRBD1; size: NA; V: TRBV10-3; CDR3: CAIRDRGDTDTQYF; DNA: TGTGCCATCAGAGACAGGGGGGACACAGATACGCAGTATTTT
J: TRBJ2-5; length: 13; D: NA; size: NA; V: TRBV21-1; CDR3: CASSIRVPETQYF; DNA: TGTGCCAGCAGCATCCGGGTCCCAGAGACCCAGTACTTC
J: TRBJ1-2; length: 16; D: NA; size: few; V: TRBV2; CDR3: CASSEALWGGNYGYTF; DNA: TGTGCCAGCAGTGAAGCGCTATGGGGCGGTAACTATGGCTACACCTTC
J: TRBJ2-7; length: 13; D: NA; size: few; V: TRBV3-1/TRBV3-2; CDR3: CASSPRTGGEQYF; DNA: TGTGCCAGCAGCCCCCGGACAGGAGGGGAGCAGTACTTC
J: TRBJ2-7; length: 16; D: TRBD1; size: NA; V: TRBV18; CDR3: CASSPNRTGKQDEQYF; DNA: TGTGCCAGCTCACCGAACAGGACAGGCAAACAGGACGAGCAGTACTTC
J: TRBJ2-1; length: 15; D: TRBD1; size: NA; V: TRBV7-6; CDR3: CASSPTGASYNEQFF; DNA: TGTGCCAGCAGCCCGACAGGGGCCAGCTACAATGAGCAGTTCTTC
J: TRBJ1-5; length: 13; D: NA; size: NA; V: TRBV30; CDR3: CAWSVAPNQPQHF; DNA: TGTGCCTGGAGTGTAGCCCCGAATCAGCCCCAGCATTTT
J: TRBJ1-5; length: 15; D: NA; size: NA; V: TRBV19; CDR3: CASSIWGGGNQPQHF; DNA: TGTGCCAGTAGTATATGGGGAGGGGGCAATCAGCCCCAGCATTTT
J: TRBJ2-3; length: 13; D: TRBD2; size: NA; V: TRBV3-1/TRBV3-2; CDR3: CASSHRGADTQYF; DNA: TGTGCCAGCAGCCATCGGGGGGCAGATACGCAGTATTTT
J: TRBJ1-5; length: 13; D: NA; size: NA; V: TRBV7-2; CDR3: CASSLPPPEAQHF; DNA: TGTGCCAGCAGCTTACCCCCACCAGAGGCCCAGCATTTT
J: TRBJ2-6; length: 18; D: TRBD2; size: NA; V: TRBV9; CDR3: CASSVGLAGGSGANVLTF; DNA: TGTGCCAGCAGCGTCGGACTAGCGGGGGGCTCTGGGGCCAACGTCCTGACTTTC
J: TRBJ2-5; length: 13; D: TRBD1; size: NA; V: TRBV29-1; CDR3: CSCSGQGQETQYF; DNA: TGCAGCTGCTCTGGACAGGGGCAAGAGACCCAGTACTTC
J: TRBJ1-5; length: 14; D: TRBD1; size: NA; V: TRBV24-1; CDR3: CATDGQGGNQPQHF; DNA: TGTGCCACCGACGGACAGGGGGGGAATCAGCCCCAGCATTTT
J: TRBJ2-1; length: 14; D: TRBD2; size: NA; V: TRBV30; CDR3: CAWSTGLAFNEQFF; DNA: TGTGCCTGGAGTACGGGACTAGCGTTTAATGAGCAGTTCTTC
J: TRBJ1-2; length: 13; D: NA; size: once; V: TRBV12-5; CDR3: CASGLSGGFGYTF; DNA: TGTGCTAGTGGTCTCTCGGGGGGTTTTGGCTACACCTTC
J: TRBJ1-4; length: 13; D: NA; size: NA; V: TRBV15; CDR3: CATSRVGGEKLFF; DNA: TGTGCCACCAGCAGAGTTGGCGGGGAAAAACTGTTTTTT
J: TRBJ1-2; length: 14; D: TRBD1; size: NA; V: TRBV6-1; CDR3: CASSPTGGVYGYTF; DNA: TGTGCCAGCAGTCCGACAGGGGGCGTCTATGGCTACACCTTC
J: TRBJ2-5; length: 15; D: TRBD1; size: NA; V: TRBV19; CDR3: CASSMDGQGEETQYF; DNA: TGTGCCAGTAGTATGGACGGACAGGGGGAAGAGACCCAGTACTTC
J: TRBJ1-1; length: 13; D: NA; size: NA; V: TRBV5-1; CDR3: CASSLPGTSEAFF; DNA: TGCGCCAGCAGCTTACCTGGGACATCTGAAGCTTTCTTT
J: TRBJ2-1; length: 16; D: NA; size: once; V: TRBV3-1/TRBV3-2; CDR3: CASSQDWSSSYNEQFF; DNA: TGTGCCAGCAGCCAAGATTGGTCGAGCTCCTACAATGAGCAGTTCTTC
J: TRBJ2-7; length: 13; D: NA; size: few; V: TRBV5-6; CDR3: CASSSRDSYEQYF; DNA: TGTGCCAGCAGCTCCCGGGACTCCTACGAGCAGTACTTC
J: TRBJ2-5; length: 15; D: NA; size: NA; V: TRBV29-1; CDR3: CSVVGAGRTQERAYF; DNA: TGCAGCGTTGTCGGGGCAGGGAGGACCCAAGAGAGGGCGTACTTC
J: TRBJ2-3; length: 16; D: TRBD1; size: NA; V: TRBV2; CDR3: CASSQWTTGGTDTQYF; DNA: TGTGCCAGCAGCCAATGGACCACAGGGGGCACAGATACGCAGTATTTT
J: TRBJ2-5; length: 15; D: TRBD1; size: NA; V: TRBV5-8; CDR3: CASSPGTGGGETQYF; DNA: TGTGCCAGCAGCCCCGGGACAGGGGGCGGGGAGACCCAGTACTTC
J: TRBJ2-5; length: 18; D: TRBD2; size: NA; V: TRBV5-4; CDR3: CASSLSILGLAERETQYF; DNA: TGTGCCAGCAGCCTTTCGATCCTAGGACTAGCGGAGAGAGAGACCCAGTACTTC
J: TRBJ1-2; length: 15; D: TRBD1; size: NA; V: TRBV5-4; CDR3: CASKGQGAPNYGYTF; DNA: TGTGCCAGCAAGGGACAGGGGGCGCCTAACTATGGCTACACCTTC
J: TRBJ2-1; length: 16; D: TRBD2; size: NA; V: TRBV9; CDR3: CASSVDPGGLYNEQFF; DNA: TGTGCCAGCAGCGTAGACCCGGGGGGGCTCTACAATGAGCAGTTCTTC
J: TRBJ1-3; length: 16; D: TRBD1; size: once; V: TRBV18; CDR3: CASSPSQGAAGNTIYF; DNA: TGTGCCAGCTCACCGTCCCAGGGGGCGGCCGGAAACACCATATATTTT
J: TRBJ1-2; length: 14; D: TRBD1; size: NA; V: TRBV18; CDR3: CASSPIAGGAGYTF; DNA: TGTGCCAGCTCACCAATCGCAGGGGGCGCCGGCTACACCTTC
J: TRBJ2-2; length: 15; D: TRBD1; size: NA; V: TRBV7-8; CDR3: CASRPTGANTGELFF; DNA: TGTGCCAGCAGGCCCACAGGGGCGAACACCGGGGAGCTGTTTTTT
J: TRBJ1-5; length: 14; D: NA; size: NA; V: TRBV3-1/TRBV3-2; CDR3: CASSQDSGNQPQHF; DNA: TGTGCCAGCAGCCAAGATTCAGGGAATCAGCCCCAGCATTTT
J: TRBJ1-6; length: 17; D: NA; size: NA; V: TRBV19; CDR3: CASSAGLQSSYNSPLHF; DNA: TGTGCCAGTAGTGCAGGACTCCAGAGCTCCTATAATTCACCCCTCCACTTT
J: TRBJ2-2; length: 15; D: NA; size: NA; V: TRBV4-1; CDR3: CASSLQGGHTGELFF; DNA: TGCGCCAGCAGCCTACAGGGGGGGCACACCGGGGAGCTGTTTTTT
J: TRBJ2-5; length: 14; D: NA; size: NA; V: TRBV2; CDR3: CASRERELPGTQYF; DNA: TGTGCCAGCAGGGAGAGGGAGTTGCCAGGGACCCAGTACTTC
J: TRBJ1-4; length: 15; D: TRBD1; size: NA; V: TRBV6-5; CDR3: CASREDRALGEKLFF; DNA: TGTGCCAGCAGAGAGGACAGGGCCCTCGGTGAAAAACTGTTTTTT
J: TRBJ2-7; length: 15; D: TRBD1; size: few; V: TRBV9; CDR3: CASSVSGGSTYEQYF; DNA: TGTGCCAGCAGCGTTTCAGGGGGCTCAACCTACGAGCAGTACTTC
J: TRBJ1-2; length: 13; D: NA; size: NA; V: TRBV29-1; CDR3: CSVKRRSNYGYTF; DNA: TGCAGCGTGAAACGACGGAGTAACTATGGCTACACCTTC
J: TRBJ2-3; length: 12; D: NA; size: NA; V: TRBV27; CDR3: CASSFRPDTQYF; DNA: TGTGCCAGCAGTTTTCGTCCAGATACGCAGTATTTT
J: TRBJ1-3; length: 13; D: NA; size: once; V: TRBV5-8; CDR3: CASSSGGGNTIYF; DNA: TGTGCCAGCAGCTCGGGAGGTGGAAACACCATATATTTT
J: TRBJ2-5; length: 15; D: TRBD2; size: NA; V: TRBV30; CDR3: CAWSVLGLAGGTQYF; DNA: TGTGCCTGGAGTGTACTTGGACTAGCGGGGGGGACCCAGTACTTC
J: TRBJ2-7; length: 14; D: TRBD1; size: NA; V: TRBV2; CDR3: CASHWTGPSYEQYF; DNA: TGTGCCAGCCATTGGACAGGTCCCTCCTACGAGCAGTACTTC
J: TRBJ1-2; length: 15; D: NA; size: NA; V: TRBV12-2; CDR3: CAIKGVGHYLYGYTF; DNA: TGTGCAATAAAAGGAGTCGGACACTACCTCTATGGCTACACCTTC
J: TRBJ1-5; length: 16; D: NA; size: few; V: TRBV5-5; CDR3: CASSLGSSTYNQPQHF; DNA: TGTGCCAGCAGCTTGGGGTCGAGCACCTACAATCAGCCCCAGCATTTT
J: TRBJ2-5; length: 14; D: NA; size: NA; V: TRBV5-1; CDR3: CASSLFVLQETQYF; DNA: TGCGCCAGCAGCTTATTCGTCCTCCAAGAGACCCAGTACTTC
J: TRBJ2-6; length: 16; D: NA; size: NA; V: TRBV18; CDR3: CASSPQGLGGANVLTF; DNA: TGTGCCAGCTCACCACAGGGGTTAGGTGGGGCCAACGTCCTGACTTTC
J: TRBJ1-1; length: 12; D: TRBD1; size: NA; V: TRBV4-1; CDR3: CASSPGQGRTFF; DNA: TGCGCCAGCAGCCCCGGACAGGGAAGAACTTTCTTT
J: TRBJ2-3; length: 21; D: TRBD2; size: NA; V: TRBV7-8; CDR3: CASSLASKRLAGVLLADTQYF; DNA: TGTGCCAGCAGCTTAGCCTCGAAACGACTAGCGGGGGTGCTGTTGGCAGATACGCAGTATTTT
J: TRBJ1-2; length: 15; D: TRBD1; size: NA; V: TRBV6-5; CDR3: CASSYGQGARYGYTF; DNA: TGTGCCAGCAGTTACGGACAGGGGGCGCGGTATGGCTACACCTTC
J: TRBJ1-6; length: 16; D: NA; size: NA; V: TRBV5-4; CDR3: CASSGGKGSYNSPLHF; DNA: TGTGCCAGCAGCGGAGGGAAAGGCTCCTATAATTCACCCCTCCACTTT
J: TRBJ1-3; length: 13; D: NA; size: NA; V: TRBV18; CDR3: CASSRLTGNTIYF; DNA: TGTGCCAGCTCACGACTAACGGGAAACACCATATATTTT
J: TRBJ2-7; length: 16; D: NA; size: NA; V: TRBV5-5; CDR3: CASSLRGGGRSYEQYF; DNA: TGTGCCAGCAGCTTGCGAGGAGGAGGTCGATCCTACGAGCAGTACTTC
J: TRBJ2-7; length: 13; D: TRBD1; size: once; V: TRBV16; CDR3: CASSYTGDYEQYF; DNA: TGTGCCAGCAGCTACACAGGGGACTACGAGCAGTACTTC